Listed below are T cell receptor beta chains from one sample, sequenced in a study of blood T cell repertoires in COVID-19. The protocol was immunoSEQ multiplex PCR, while the TCRdb copy is restricted to in-frame clones and leaves out a portion. The data show around 210,000 clones, about 86% seen once. Source material: peripheral blood. Every receptor here comes from a man aged 18 to 30 with active or convalescent COVID-19. The CDR3 runs from the conserved cysteine through the conserved F or W. The D gene is left open where the match is weak. Clone size is stated in some rows and not others, as once, few, many or a class when expanded.

D	V	size	J	length	DNA	CDR3
NA	TRBV20-1	NA	TRBJ2-7	11	TGCAGTGCTAGAGACCTATACGAGCAGTACTTC	CSARDLYEQYF
NA	TRBV28	NA	TRBJ2-5	16	TGTGCCAGCAGTTTATTTCTCCCGGAGGGCTCAGAGACCCAGTACTTC	CASSLFLPEGSETQYF
TRBD1	TRBV11-2	NA	TRBJ1-6	15	TGTGCCATCAGAGGGACAGAGCACTATAATTCACCCCTCCACTTT	CAIRGTEHYNSPLHF
NA	TRBV11-2	NA	TRBJ1-5	13	TGTGCCAGCAGCTTCGACTGGAATCAGCCCCAGCATTTT	CASSFDWNQPQHF
NA	TRBV10-3	NA	TRBJ2-7	13	TGTGCCATCTACGGGGATAACATCGACGAGCAGTACTTC	CAIYGDNIDEQYF
NA	TRBV7-2	NA	TRBJ1-1	15	TGTGCCAGCAGCTTCACCGGGACACAGAACACTGAAGCTTTCTTT	CASSFTGTQNTEAFF
NA	TRBV12-3/TRBV12-4	NA	TRBJ2-7	13	TGTGCCAGCAGTCGGCTTACTAGCTACGAGCAGTACTTC	CASSRLTSYEQYF
NA	TRBV10-3	NA	TRBJ1-1	13	TGTGCCATCAGTGAGGTCAGTGGCACTGAAGCTTTCTTT	CAISEVSGTEAFF
NA	TRBV27	NA	TRBJ2-7	15	TGTGCCAGCAGTTTAGGGCCGCCGGGGTACTACGAGCAGTACTTC	CASSLGPPGYYEQYF
NA	TRBV28	NA	TRBJ1-2	14	TGTGCCAGCAGTTTTTCGCGGGCTAACTATGGCTACACCTTC	CASSFSRANYGYTF
NA	TRBV6-5	NA	TRBJ1-1	16	TGTGCCAGCAGTTACGGTCAGGGGAGACAGAACACTGAAGCTTTCTTT	CASSYGQGRQNTEAFF
TRBD1	TRBV27	few	TRBJ1-5	19	TGTGCCAGCAACTTGCCGCGAACGGACAGGGCTTATAGCAATCAGCCCCAGCATTTT	CASNLPRTDRAYSNQPQHF
NA	TRBV10-2	NA	TRBJ2-2	16	TGCGCCAGCAGTGAGTCTGGAGGGCGGAGGGCCGGGGAGCTGTTTTTT	CASSESGGRRAGELFF
NA	TRBV28	NA	TRBJ2-1	16	TGTGCCAGCAGGGCCTGGGGGACTGATTCCTACAATGAGCAGTTCTTC	CASRAWGTDSYNEQFF
TRBD1	TRBV19	NA	TRBJ1-5	15	TGTGCCAGTAGTATTGGGACAGGGGGATATCAGCCCCAGCATTTT	CASSIGTGGYQPQHF